One sample yielded the 11 T cell receptor beta chains listed below, sequenced in a study of T cells expressing NK-cell markers. TCRdb derives one entry per CDR3 protein from the 5' RACE reads, leaving out DNA. The listing contains under 600,000 distinct CDR3 sequences. Source material: blood T cells: a sorted CD56 or NKG2C T cell subset, CD4+ or CD8+ T cells, or bulk PBMC T cells (not recorded which). The source is a woman aged 50 to 60 in good health.

The V gene is TRBV5-1, the J gene TRBJ2-7. CDR3 size: 13 residues. In germline, CDR1 is SGHRS, CDR2 YFSETQ. CDR3: CASNRVGSYEQYF. Full variable domain (rest looked up from reference TRBV5-1 and TRBJ2-7): KAGVTQTPRYLIKTRGQQVTLSCSPISGHRSVSWYQQTPGQGLQFLFEYFSETQRNKGNFPGRFSGRQFSNSRSEMNVSTLELGDSALYLCASNRVGSYEQYFGPGTRLTVT.

The chain combines TRBV5-1 with TRBJ2-2; TCRdb's D call of TRBD1 is untestable without DNA. Germline V gene sequence: CDR1 SGHRS, CDR2 YFSETQ. CDR3 length equals 14 residues. The CDR3 protein is CASNRDLIPGELFF. The full variable domain, completed using reference TRBV5-1 and TRBJ2-2, is KAGVTQTPRYLIKTRGQQVTLSCSPISGHRSVSWYQQTPGQGLQFLFEYFSETQRNKGNFPGRFSGRQFSNSRSEMNVSTLELGDSALYLCASNRDLIPGELFFGEGSRLTVL.

The chain carries TRBV19 and TRBJ2-1; TCRdb picks TRBD2, but there is no DNA to check that call. The CDR3 spans 17 residues. Germline V gene sequence: CDR1 LNHDA, CDR2 SQIVND (reference sequence). The CDR3 reads CASLRPTGLAGYNEQFF.

The chain combines TRBV12-3 or TRBV12-4 with TRBJ1-1; TCRdb gives TRBD1 as the D gene, but with no DNA this cannot be confirmed. The CDR3 runs 11 residues. CDR3 sequence reads: CASRKRGTAFF.

The chain has TRBV12-3 or TRBV12-4 and TRBJ2-2; TCRdb proposes TRBD2, but this gene call is untestable without DNA. The CDR3 spans 16 residues. CDR3 amino acids: CASRGLAERHTGELFF.

The CDR3 spells CASSSLPGQGGGTIYF. The rearrangement joins TRBV6-5 to TRBJ1-3; lacking DNA, the TRBD1 call made by TCRdb goes unchecked. CDR1 and CDR2 (germline): MNHEY, SVGAGI. The CDR3 is 16 residues long.

The V call is TRBV4-1, the J call TRBJ1-2. CDR1 and CDR2 from the germline V gene are MGHRA and YSYEKL. The CDR3 length is 16 residues. CDR3 in amino acids: CASSQEGPRVTFGYTF.

The chain's CDR3 is CASSYPTNLGHYEQYF. V usage is TRBV6-6 and J usage is TRBJ2-7; TCRdb proposes TRBD2, but this gene call is untestable without DNA. The germline V gene has CDR1 MNHNY and CDR2 SVGAGI (reference sequence). This CDR3 region has 16 residues.

This CDR3 reads CASNGAGGNSPLHF. The J gene is TRBJ1-6, the V gene TRBV19; TCRdb reports TRBD1, a call that lacks DNA to check it against. The CDR3 runs to 14 residues. The germline V gene has CDR1 LNHDA and CDR2 SQIVND (reference sequence).

This CDR3 is CSALRGKDEQFF. The chain employs TRBV20-1 and TRBJ2-1; the TCRdb call, TRBD1, lacks DNA for checking. Per germline, CDR1 DFQATT and CDR2 SNEGSKA (reference sequence). CDR3 length: 12 residues.

The rearrangement uses TRBV5-5 and TRBJ2-4; without DNA, the TCRdb call of TRBD1 cannot be checked. CDR1 SGHKS and CDR2 YYEKEE come from the germline V gene (reference sequence). This CDR3 is 14 amino acids long. CDR3 residues: CASSLQPDRSYQYF.